The TCR beta chain under discussion was sequenced for a study of T-cell reconstitution after alpha-beta-depleted transplantation in children. Only a few counts were recorded for this clonotype. This CDR3 contains 15 residues. CDR1 and CDR2 (germline): LGHNA, YNFKEQ. The V gene end was trimmed by 3 bases and the J gene end by 0 bases; junction bases not matched to a gene: 2. During its preparation, the TCRbeta library received unique molecular identifiers. TCRdb fed the PCR reads into MiXCR, producing one record per CDR3 protein. The sample lists 260,000 or so distinct CDR3 sequences, approximately 12% occurring once.

The source of this sequence is a human donor who donated a stem cell graft to a child with acute lymphoblastic leukemia. This chain connects TRBV4-2 to TRBJ2-4; 7 bases are shared with TRBD1. Sequenced material: PBMCs from the stem cell graft donor, taken from the stem cell graft. CDR3 loop: CASSQGQLAKNIQYF. Here the CDR3 DNA reads TGTGCCAGCAGCCAGGGACAGCTAGCCAAAAACATTCAGTACTTC.